Listed below are T cell receptor beta chains from one sample, sequenced in a study of blood T cell repertoires in COVID-19. The method was immunoSEQ multiplex PCR; TCRdb's version includes in-frame clones alone and lacks a portion of them. The sample has 200,000 to 300,000 clones; 70% to 90% are singletons. Sequencing was carried out using peripheral blood. All receptors come from a human donor in a cohort sampled during active COVID-19. The CDR3 runs from the conserved cysteine through the conserved F or W. The order of the fields is clone size, V gene, D gene, J gene, CDR3 DNA, CDR3 protein. The D gene is left open where the match is weak. Some rows mark clone size as missing; the rest say once, few, many or name a class of expanded clone.

>.|TRBV7-2|.|TRBJ2-7
TGTGCCAGCAGCTTATTCCAATTTTACGAGCAGTACTTC
CASSLFQFYEQYF
>few|TRBV4-2|.|TRBJ1-3
TGTGCCAGCAGCCATATACCACTACAGGGATTTGGAAACACCATATATTTT
CASSHIPLQGFGNTIYF
>.|TRBV27|.|TRBJ1-2
TGTGCCAGCAGTTTTAGCCTCGGGGTAGAGGTCTATGGCTACACCTTC
CASSFSLGVEVYGYTF
>.|TRBV2|TRBD1|TRBJ2-1
TGTGCCAGGGGATGGGGACAGGGATACAATGAGCAGTTCTTC
CARGWGQGYNEQFF
>.|TRBV7-2|TRBD2|TRBJ2-7
TGTGCCAGCAGTCCCCTGGGGGGGGAGCAGTACTTC
CASSPLGGEQYF
>.|TRBV24-1|.|TRBJ2-7
TGTGCCACCAGTGCCCCGGGCCAGGGGCTCTACGAGCAGTACTTC
CATSAPGQGLYEQYF
>.|TRBV3-1/TRBV3-2|.|TRBJ1-5
TGTGCCAGCAGCCATGGGGGGGTTCAGCCCCAGCATTTT
CASSHGGVQPQHF
>.|TRBV18|.|TRBJ1-1
TGTGCCAGCTCACCAACCGGACCAGGGACACTGAACACTGAAGCTTTCTTT
CASSPTGPGTLNTEAFF
>.|TRBV7-3|.|TRBJ1-5
TGTGCCAGCAGCTTAATCTGCAGGGTTCTCAATCAGCCCCAGCATTTT
CASSLICRVLNQPQHF
>.|TRBV5-5|TRBD1|TRBJ2-7
TGTGCCAGCAGCTTACCGGGACAGACCTACGAGCAGTACTTC
CASSLPGQTYEQYF
>.|TRBV6-2/TRBV6-3|.|TRBJ2-7
TGTGCCAGCAGTTATGTTCCAGGGAACTACGAGCAGTACTTC
CASSYVPGNYEQYF
>.|TRBV7-2|.|TRBJ2-3
TGTGCCAGCAGCTTAGACAGGGGCACAGATACGCAGTATTTT
CASSLDRGTDTQYF
>.|TRBV7-2|TRBD2|TRBJ2-7
TGTGCCAGCAGCTTCATAGCGGGGGGGCCCAAAGAGCAGTACTTC
CASSFIAGGPKEQYF
>.|TRBV5-1|TRBD1|TRBJ1-1
TGCGCCAGCAGCTCCGGACAGGGTTTGAACACTGAAGCTTTCTTT
CASSSGQGLNTEAFF
>.|TRBV28|TRBD1|TRBJ1-1
TGTGCCAGCAGTTCCGCAACGGATACAGGGGGCAGGGACACTGAAGCTTTCTTT
CASSSATDTGGRDTEAFF
>.|TRBV9|TRBD1|TRBJ2-3
TGTGCCAGCAGCGGGCTCACAGGGGGCAGGCAGTATTTT
CASSGLTGGRQYF
>.|TRBV7-8|.|TRBJ2-3
TGTGCCAGCAGCCCCGGGGTAGCGCCCAGCACAGATACGCAGTATTTT
CASSPGVAPSTDTQYF
>.|TRBV19|.|TRBJ2-5
TGTGCCAGTAGTAGACAGCAAGAGACCCAGTACTTC
CASSRQQETQYF
>.|TRBV11-2|TRBD2|TRBJ2-5
TGTGCCAGCAACGCACGGGGGGGATTCCAAGAGACCCAGTACTTC
CASNARGGFQETQYF
>.|TRBV7-2|TRBD1|TRBJ1-2
TGTGCCAGCAGCTTAGGTTGGGACAGGGGATTTGGCTACACCTTC
CASSLGWDRGFGYTF
>.|TRBV18|TRBD1|TRBJ2-7
TGTGCCAGCTCGCCTAGACAGGGCTCCTACGAGCAGTACTTC
CASSPRQGSYEQYF
>.|TRBV7-2|TRBD1|TRBJ2-7
TGTGCCAGCAGCCCCCGGGACAGGGGCTACGAGCAGTACTTC
CASSPRDRGYEQYF
>.|TRBV7-2|TRBD2|TRBJ2-7
TGTGCCAGCAGCTGGTTAGCGGGGACCCACGAGCAGTACTTC
CASSWLAGTHEQYF
>.|TRBV4-3|TRBD1|TRBJ1-4
TGCGCCAGCAGCCCCCAGGAAGGGGGCGGCGAAAAACTGTTTTTT
CASSPQEGGGEKLFF
>.|TRBV24-1|TRBD1|TRBJ1-5
TGTGCCACCAGTGATGGTGACAGGGGCCACAATCAGCCCCAGCATTTT
CATSDGDRGHNQPQHF
>.|TRBV7-2|.|TRBJ2-1
TGTGCCAGCAGCGTAGGGAGGAGCAATGAGCAGTTCTTC
CASSVGRSNEQFF
>.|TRBV2|.|TRBJ2-7
TGTGCCAGCAGTGCTCGTGGACTCGCCTACGAGCAGTACTTC
CASSARGLAYEQYF
>.|TRBV27|.|TRBJ2-7
TGTGCCAGCAGTTTAGGCCCTCTCTACGAGCAGTACTTC
CASSLGPLYEQYF
>.|TRBV27|TRBD2|TRBJ2-3
TGTGCCAGCAGTACCGGCTCCGGACTAGCGGGTAGCACAGATACGCAGTATTTT
CASSTGSGLAGSTDTQYF
>.|TRBV5-4|.|TRBJ1-1
TGTGCCAGCAGCTTGGTGGGGGGGGCTCGCACTGAAGCTTTCTTT
CASSLVGGARTEAFF
>few|TRBV12-5|TRBD2|TRBJ2-1
TGTGCTAGTGGCCTGGGACTAGCGGGACCCAATGAGCAGTTCTTC
CASGLGLAGPNEQFF